This T cell receptor (beta chain) stems from a study of T cell changes during pregnancy in multiple sclerosis (dated by TCRdb to between 2018 and 2021). With regard to the full study: Changes in the T cell repertoire over the course of pregnancy were examined in this study in women with multiple sclerosis.

Trimming accounts for 9 bases at V and 5 bases at J, while the number of junction bases matched to no gene is 6. CDR1 and CDR2 were assigned from the germline V gene (reference sequence) as LNHDA and SQIVND. The cysteine opens and the phenylalanine closes a CDR3 of 13 amino acids. Only CDR3 DNA remains: 39 bases, in frame from the first base. A remark on this clone: What this receptor recognizes is not known. Nothing much larger sits one base from this clone, and base qualities are not available.

The library was built by means of the immunoSEQ multiplex PCR assay. TCRdb's version of the immuneACCESS table is confined to in-frame rearrangements and falls short of the full clone set. An unresolved V gene accounts for under half of the shortfall where checked; the remainder is of unknown origin. In all, the sample holds about 36,000 clones, and roughly 93% of those were seen once. 0.4% to 0.45% of the sample comes from the top ten. The rearrangement joined TRBV19 to TRBJ2-5; TRBD2 agrees with 10 junctional bases. This clonotype was obtained from a female donor with multiple sclerosis, enrolled in a pregnancy study. The source material was CD4+ T cells from peripheral blood mononuclear cells, sampled in the first trimester of pregnancy. The nucleotide sequence reads as follows: TGTGCCAGCACTACTAGCGGGAAGGAGACCCAGTACTTC. Translated, it gives CASTTSGKETQYF.